This is a list of T cell receptor beta chains from one sample in a study of cytomegalovirus exposure and HLA in healthy donors. The method was immunoSEQ multiplex PCR; TCRdb's version includes in-frame clones alone and lacks a portion of them. The table lists about 200,000 clones, around 80% of them singletons. Material: PBMCs. The receptors were sampled from a man aged 40-49 years in good health and CMV-seronegative. The CDR3 runs from the conserved cysteine through the conserved F or W. The D gene is left open where the match is weak. Clone size is shown for a subset of rows, as once, few, many or a class of expanded clone.

v_call	clone_size	d_call	cdr3_length	j_call	cdr3_aa	cdr3_nt
TRBV5-1	few	-	15	TRBJ2-5	CASSLEWGRQETQYF	TGCGCCAGCAGCTTGGAGTGGGGCAGACAAGAGACCCAGTACTTC
TRBV18	-	-	15	TRBJ2-1	CASSRRVEVHNEQFF	TGTGCCAGCTCCCGCCGGGTGGAGGTTCACAATGAGCAGTTCTTC
TRBV5-1	few	TRBD1	15	TRBJ1-1	CASSERQGMNTEAFF	TGCGCCAGCAGCGAGAGACAGGGAATGAACACTGAAGCTTTCTTT
TRBV7-2	-	-	14	TRBJ1-2	CASSLSYINYGYTF	TGTGCCAGCAGCTTATCTTACATTAACTATGGCTACACCTTC
TRBV2	-	TRBD1	14	TRBJ2-7	CASEKGTGGYEQYF	TGTGCCAGCGAGAAAGGTACAGGGGGCTACGAGCAGTACTTC
TRBV7-2	few	TRBD1	17	TRBJ1-5	CASSRIGDRGRGQPQHF	TGTGCCAGCAGCCGAATCGGCGACAGGGGGCGCGGTCAGCCCCAGCATTTT
TRBV9	-	-	14	TRBJ2-1	CASSPEGHLNEQFF	TGTGCCAGCAGCCCTGAGGGACACCTAAATGAGCAGTTCTTC
TRBV9	once	-	15	TRBJ1-6	CASSLGVLGNSPLHF	TGTGCCAGCAGCCTGGGAGTGTTGGGAAATTCACCCCTCCACTTT
TRBV4-3	-	-	13	TRBJ2-7	CASSQDRRDEQYF	TGCGCCAGCAGCCAAGATCGCAGGGACGAGCAGTACTTC
TRBV27	-	TRBD1	16	TRBJ2-4	CASSLATGLAKNIQYF	TGTGCCAGCAGTTTAGCGACAGGGTTGGCCAAAAACATTCAGTACTTC
TRBV15	-	-	13	TRBJ2-1	CATSGSGVNEQFF	TGTGCCACCAGCGGGAGTGGGGTCAATGAGCAGTTCTTC
TRBV5-1	-	TRBD1	18	TRBJ1-6	CASSSGGQEHLMNSPLHF	TGCGCCAGCAGCTCGGGGGGACAGGAGCATCTCATGAATTCACCCCTCCACTTT
TRBV2	-	-	12	TRBJ2-7	CASSEWTVEQYF	TGTGCCAGCAGTGAATGGACAGTAGAGCAGTACTTC
TRBV18	-	-	16	TRBJ1-6	CASSQNLRSYNSPLHF	TGTGCCAGCTCACAAAATCTACGCTCCTATAATTCACCCCTCCACTTT
TRBV13	-	TRBD2	15	TRBJ2-7	CASSLRLAGDDEQYF	TGTGCCAGCAGCCTCAGACTAGCGGGGGACGACGAGCAGTACTTC
TRBV7-7	-	-	17	TRBJ2-7	CASSPGWEGVKPYEQYF	TGTGCCAGCAGTCCAGGTTGGGAGGGGGTCAAACCCTACGAGCAGTACTTC
TRBV6-1	-	TRBD1	12	TRBJ2-5	CASSGQGETQYF	TGTGCCAGCAGTGGACAGGGTGAGACCCAGTACTTC
TRBV13	-	-	15	TRBJ2-1	CASSPDSSSYNEQFF	TGTGCCAGCAGCCCGGACAGTAGCTCCTACAATGAGCAGTTCTTC
TRBV5-1	-	-	15	TRBJ1-1	CASSLGGQSNTEAFF	TGCGCCAGCAGCTTGGGTGGCCAGTCTAACACTGAAGCTTTCTTT
TRBV2	once	-	14	TRBJ1-2	CASSEPQGLYGYTF	TGTGCCAGCAGTGAGCCGCAGGGGTTGTATGGCTACACCTTC